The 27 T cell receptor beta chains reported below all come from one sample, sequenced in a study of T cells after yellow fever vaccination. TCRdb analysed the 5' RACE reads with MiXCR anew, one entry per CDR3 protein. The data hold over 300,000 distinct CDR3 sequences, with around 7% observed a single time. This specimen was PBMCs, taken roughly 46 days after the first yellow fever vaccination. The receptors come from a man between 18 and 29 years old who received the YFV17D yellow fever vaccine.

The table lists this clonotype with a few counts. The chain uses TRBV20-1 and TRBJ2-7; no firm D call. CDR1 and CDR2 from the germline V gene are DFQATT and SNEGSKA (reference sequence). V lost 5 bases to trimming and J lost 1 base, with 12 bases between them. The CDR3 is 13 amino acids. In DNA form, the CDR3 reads TGCAGTGCTTGGAGTCGGGCTTCCTACGAGCAGTACGTC. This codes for CSAWSRASYEQYV.

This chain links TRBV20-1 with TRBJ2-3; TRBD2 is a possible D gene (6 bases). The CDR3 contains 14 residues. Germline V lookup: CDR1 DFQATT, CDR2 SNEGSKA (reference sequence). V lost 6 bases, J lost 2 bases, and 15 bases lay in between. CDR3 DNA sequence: TGCAGTGCCGTCTGGGCGGGAAACACAGATACGCAGTATTTT. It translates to CSAVWAGNTDTQYF.

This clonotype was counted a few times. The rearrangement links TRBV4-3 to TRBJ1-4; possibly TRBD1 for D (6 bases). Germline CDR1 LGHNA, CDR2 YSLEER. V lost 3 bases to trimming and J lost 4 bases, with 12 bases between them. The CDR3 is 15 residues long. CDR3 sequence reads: CASSQAAGHNEKLFF. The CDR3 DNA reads TGCGCCAGCAGCCAGGCAGCGGGACATAATGAAAAACTGTTTTTT.

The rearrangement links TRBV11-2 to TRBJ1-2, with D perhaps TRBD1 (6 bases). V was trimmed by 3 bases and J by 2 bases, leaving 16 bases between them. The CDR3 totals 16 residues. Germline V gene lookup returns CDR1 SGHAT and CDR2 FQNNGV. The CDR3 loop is CASSLTGARLNYGYTF. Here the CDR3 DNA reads TGTGCCAGCAGCTTGACGGGGGCGCGATTGAACTATGGCTACACCTTC.

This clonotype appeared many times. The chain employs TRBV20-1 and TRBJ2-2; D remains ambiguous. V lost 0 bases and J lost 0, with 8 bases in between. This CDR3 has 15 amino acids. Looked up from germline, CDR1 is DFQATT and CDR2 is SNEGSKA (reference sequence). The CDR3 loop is CSARDYEANTGELFF. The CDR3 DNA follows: TGCAGTGCTAGAGATTACGAAGCGAACACCGGGGAGCTGTTTTTT.

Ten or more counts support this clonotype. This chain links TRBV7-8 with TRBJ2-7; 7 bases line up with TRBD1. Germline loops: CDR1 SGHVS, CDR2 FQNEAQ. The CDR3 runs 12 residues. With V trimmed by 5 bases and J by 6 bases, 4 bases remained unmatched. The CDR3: CASSRGTAEQYV. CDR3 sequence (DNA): TGTGCCAGCAGCCGAGGGACAGCCGAGCAGTACGTC.

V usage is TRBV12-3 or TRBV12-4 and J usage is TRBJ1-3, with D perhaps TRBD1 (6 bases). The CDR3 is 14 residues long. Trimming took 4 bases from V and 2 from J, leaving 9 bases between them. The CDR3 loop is CASSSAGAGNTIYF. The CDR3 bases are TGTGCCAGCAGTTCTGCAGGGGCTGGAAACACCATATATTTT.

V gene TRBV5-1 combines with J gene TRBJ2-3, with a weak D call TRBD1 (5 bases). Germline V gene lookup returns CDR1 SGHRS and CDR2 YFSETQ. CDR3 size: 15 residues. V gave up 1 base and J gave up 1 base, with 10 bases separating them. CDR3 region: CASSLQPRGTDTQYF. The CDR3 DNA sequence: TGCGCCAGCAGCTTGCAACCCAGGGGCACAGATACGCAGTATTTT.

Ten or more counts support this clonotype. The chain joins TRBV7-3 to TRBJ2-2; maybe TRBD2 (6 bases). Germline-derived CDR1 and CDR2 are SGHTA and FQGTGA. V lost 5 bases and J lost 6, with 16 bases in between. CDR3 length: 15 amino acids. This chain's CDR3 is CASSPRQGGSGELFF. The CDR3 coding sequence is TGTGCCAGCAGCCCCCGTCAGGGAGGTTCCGGGGAGCTGTTTTTT.

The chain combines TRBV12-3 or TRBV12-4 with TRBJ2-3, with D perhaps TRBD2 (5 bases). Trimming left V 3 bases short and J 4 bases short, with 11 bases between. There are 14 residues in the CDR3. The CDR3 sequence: CASSLIERADTQYF. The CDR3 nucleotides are TGTGCCAGCAGTTTGATTGAGAGGGCAGATACGCAGTATTTT.

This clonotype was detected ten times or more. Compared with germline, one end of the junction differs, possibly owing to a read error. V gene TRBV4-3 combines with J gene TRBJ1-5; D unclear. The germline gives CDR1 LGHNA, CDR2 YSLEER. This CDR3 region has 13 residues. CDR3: CASSQDLGQPQHF. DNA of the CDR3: TGTGCCAGCAGCCAAGATTTAGGCCAGCCCCAGCATTTT.

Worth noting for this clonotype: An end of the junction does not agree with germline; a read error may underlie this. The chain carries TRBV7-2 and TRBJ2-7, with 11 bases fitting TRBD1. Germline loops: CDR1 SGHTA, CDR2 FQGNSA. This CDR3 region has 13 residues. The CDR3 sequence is CATSGQGAGEQHF. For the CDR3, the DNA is TGTGCCACCAGCGGACAGGGGGCAGGAGAGCAGCACTTC. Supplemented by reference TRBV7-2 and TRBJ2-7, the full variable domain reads GAGVSQSPSNKVTEKGKDVELRCDPISGHTALYWYRQSLGQGLEFLIYFQGNSAPDKSGLPSDRFSAERTGGSVSTLTIQRTQQEDSAVYLCATSGQGAGEQHFGPGTRLTVT.

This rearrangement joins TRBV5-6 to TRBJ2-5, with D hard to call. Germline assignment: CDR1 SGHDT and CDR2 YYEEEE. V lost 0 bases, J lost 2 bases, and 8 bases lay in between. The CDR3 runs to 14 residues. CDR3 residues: CASSLGAEQETQYF. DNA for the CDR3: TGTGCCAGCAGCTTGGGGGCAGAGCAAGAGACCCAGTACTTC.

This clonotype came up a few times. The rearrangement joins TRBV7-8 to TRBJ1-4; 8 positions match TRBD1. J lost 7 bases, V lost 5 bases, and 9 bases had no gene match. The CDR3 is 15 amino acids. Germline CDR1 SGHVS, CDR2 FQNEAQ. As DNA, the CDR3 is TGTGCCAGCAGCGCGACCGGGACAGGCGGTGAAAAACTGTTTTTT. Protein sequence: CASSATGTGGEKLFF.

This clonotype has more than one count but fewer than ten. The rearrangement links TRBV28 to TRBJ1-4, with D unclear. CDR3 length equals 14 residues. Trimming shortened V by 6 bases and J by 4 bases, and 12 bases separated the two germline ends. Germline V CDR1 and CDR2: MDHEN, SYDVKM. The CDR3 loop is CASRPTVYNEKLFF. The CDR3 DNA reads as TGTGCCAGCAGGCCTACAGTGTATAATGAAAAACTGTTTTTT.

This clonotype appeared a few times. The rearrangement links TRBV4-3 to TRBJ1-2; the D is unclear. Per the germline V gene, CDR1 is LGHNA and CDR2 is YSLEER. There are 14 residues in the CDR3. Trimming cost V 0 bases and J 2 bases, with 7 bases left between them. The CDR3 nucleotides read TGCGCCAGCAGCCAAGAGACCCACAACTATGGCTACACCTTC. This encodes CASSQETHNYGYTF.

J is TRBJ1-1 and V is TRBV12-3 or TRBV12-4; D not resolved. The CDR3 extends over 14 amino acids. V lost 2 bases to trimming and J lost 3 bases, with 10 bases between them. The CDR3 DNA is TGTGCCAGCAGTTTAATGAACGGGGACACTGAAGCTTTCTTT. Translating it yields CASSLMNGDTEAFF.

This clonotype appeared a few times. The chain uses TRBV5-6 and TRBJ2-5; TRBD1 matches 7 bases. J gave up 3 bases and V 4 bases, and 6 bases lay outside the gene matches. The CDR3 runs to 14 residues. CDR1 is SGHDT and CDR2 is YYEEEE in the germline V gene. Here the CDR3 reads CASSLGTAKETQYF. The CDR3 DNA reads TGTGCCAGCAGCCTTGGGACAGCAAAAGAGACCCAGTACTTC.

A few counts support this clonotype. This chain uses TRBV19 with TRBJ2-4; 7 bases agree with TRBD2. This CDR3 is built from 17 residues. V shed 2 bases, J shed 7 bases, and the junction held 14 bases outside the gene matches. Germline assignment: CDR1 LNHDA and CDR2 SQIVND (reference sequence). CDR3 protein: CASSIISGDGLMNIQYF. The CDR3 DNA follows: TGTGCCAGTAGTATAATCAGCGGGGACGGCTTGATGAACATTCAGTACTTC.

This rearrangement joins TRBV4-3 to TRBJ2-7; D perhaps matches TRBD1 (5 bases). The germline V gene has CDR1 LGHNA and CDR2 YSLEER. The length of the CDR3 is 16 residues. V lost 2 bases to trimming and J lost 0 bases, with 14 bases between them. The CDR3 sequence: CASSQIASGFSYEQYF. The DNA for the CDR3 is TGCGCCAGCAGCCAAATCGCTTCAGGGTTCTCCTACGAGCAGTACTTC.

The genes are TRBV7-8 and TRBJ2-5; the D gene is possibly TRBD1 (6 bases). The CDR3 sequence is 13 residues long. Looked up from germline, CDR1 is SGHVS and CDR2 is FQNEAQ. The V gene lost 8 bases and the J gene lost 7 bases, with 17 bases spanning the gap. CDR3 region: CASCIREGGTQYF. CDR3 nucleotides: TGTGCCAGCTGTATTCGCGAAGGGGGGACCCAGTACTTC.

CDR3 region: CASSPIPGVRNQPQHF. CDR3 coding DNA: TGTGCCAGCAGCCCGATCCCCGGAGTGAGGAATCAGCCCCAGCATTTT. J is TRBJ1-5 and V is TRBV3-1; D unresolved. V shed 4 bases and J shed 4 bases, with 17 bases lying between them. The germline V gene has CDR1 LGHDT and CDR2 YNNKEL (reference sequence). The CDR3 totals 16 residues.

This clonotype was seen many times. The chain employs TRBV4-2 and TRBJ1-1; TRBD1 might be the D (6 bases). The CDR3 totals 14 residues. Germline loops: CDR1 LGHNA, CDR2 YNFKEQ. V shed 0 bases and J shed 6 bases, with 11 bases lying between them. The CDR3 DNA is TGTGCCAGCAGCCAAGATGGGGGCTCCGCTGAAGCTTTCTTT. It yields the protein CASSQDGGSAEAFF.

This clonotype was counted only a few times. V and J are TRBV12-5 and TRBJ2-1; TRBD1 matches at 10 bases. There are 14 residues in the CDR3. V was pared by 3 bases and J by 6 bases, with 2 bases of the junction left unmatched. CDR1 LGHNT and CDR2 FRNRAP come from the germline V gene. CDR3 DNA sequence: TGTGCTAGTGGTTTTGGGACAGGGGTCAATGAGCAGTTCTTC. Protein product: CASGFGTGVNEQFF. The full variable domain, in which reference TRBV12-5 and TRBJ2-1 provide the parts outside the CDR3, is DARVTQTPRHKVTEMGQEVTMRCQPILGHNTVFWYRQTMMQGLELLAYFRNRAPLDDSGMPKDRFSAEMPDATLATLKIQPSEPRDSAVYFCASGFGTGVNEQFFGPGTRLTVL.

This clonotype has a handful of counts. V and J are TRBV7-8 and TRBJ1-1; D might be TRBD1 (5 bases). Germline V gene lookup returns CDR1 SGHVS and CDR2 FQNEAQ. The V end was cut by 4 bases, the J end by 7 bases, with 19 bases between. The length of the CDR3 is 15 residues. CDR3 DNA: TGTGCCAGCAGCTCCCCTGGGACGTTTGAAGGTGAAGCTTTCTTT. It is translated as CASSSPGTFEGEAFF.

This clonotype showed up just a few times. CDR3 in DNA: TGCGCCAGCAGCCAAGGGGGTGTTGGCACTGAAGCTTTCTTT. Encoded protein: CASSQGGVGTEAFF. The V call is TRBV4-3, the J call TRBJ1-1; D is unresolved. This CDR3 has 14 residues. Germline V CDR1 and CDR2: LGHNA, YSLEER. V shed 1 base and J shed 4 bases, with 10 bases lying between them.

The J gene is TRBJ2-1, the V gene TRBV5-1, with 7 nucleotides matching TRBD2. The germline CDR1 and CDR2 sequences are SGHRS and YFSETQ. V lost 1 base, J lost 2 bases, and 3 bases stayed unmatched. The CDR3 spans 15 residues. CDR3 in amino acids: CASSLMGGTYNEQFF. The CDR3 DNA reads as TGCGCCAGCAGCTTGATGGGAGGGACCTACAATGAGCAGTTCTTC.